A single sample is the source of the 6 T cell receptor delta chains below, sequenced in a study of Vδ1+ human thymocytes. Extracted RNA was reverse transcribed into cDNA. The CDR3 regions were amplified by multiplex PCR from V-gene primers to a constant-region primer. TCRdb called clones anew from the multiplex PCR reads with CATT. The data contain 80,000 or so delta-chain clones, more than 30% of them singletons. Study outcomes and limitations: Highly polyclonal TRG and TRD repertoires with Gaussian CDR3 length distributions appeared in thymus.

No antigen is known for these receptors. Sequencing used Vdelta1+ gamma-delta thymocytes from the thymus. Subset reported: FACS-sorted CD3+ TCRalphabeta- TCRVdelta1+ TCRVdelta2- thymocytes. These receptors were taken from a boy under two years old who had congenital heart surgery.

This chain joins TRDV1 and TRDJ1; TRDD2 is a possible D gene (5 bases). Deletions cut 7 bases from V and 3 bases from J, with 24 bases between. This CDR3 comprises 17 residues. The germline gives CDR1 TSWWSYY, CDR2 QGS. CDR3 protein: CALAYQRGFPEPDKLIF. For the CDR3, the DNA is TGTGCTCTTGCCTACCAACGGGGCTTCCCTGAGCCCGATAAACTCATCTTT.

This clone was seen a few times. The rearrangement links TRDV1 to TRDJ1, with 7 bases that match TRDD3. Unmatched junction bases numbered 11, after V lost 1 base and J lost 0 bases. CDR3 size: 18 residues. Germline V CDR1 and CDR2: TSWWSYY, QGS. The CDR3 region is CALGEPHRWGGYTDKLIF. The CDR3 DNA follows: TGTGCTCTTGGGGAACCTCACCGTTGGGGGGGATACACCGATAAACTCATCTTT.

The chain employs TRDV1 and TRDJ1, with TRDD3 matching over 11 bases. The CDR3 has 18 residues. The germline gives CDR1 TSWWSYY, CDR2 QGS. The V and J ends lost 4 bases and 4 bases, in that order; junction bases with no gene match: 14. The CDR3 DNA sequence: TGTGCTCTTGGGGCCCTTCCTCCCGTACTGGGGGATAGCGATAAACTCATCTTT. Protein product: CALGALPPVLGDSDKLIF.

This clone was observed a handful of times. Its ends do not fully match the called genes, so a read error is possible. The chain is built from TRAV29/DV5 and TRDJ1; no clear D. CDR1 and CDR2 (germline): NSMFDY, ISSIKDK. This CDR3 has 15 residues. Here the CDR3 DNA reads TGTGCAGCAAGCTGGTGGTCCCTGTGTACCGGTAAACTCATCTTT. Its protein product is CAASWWSLCTGKLIF.

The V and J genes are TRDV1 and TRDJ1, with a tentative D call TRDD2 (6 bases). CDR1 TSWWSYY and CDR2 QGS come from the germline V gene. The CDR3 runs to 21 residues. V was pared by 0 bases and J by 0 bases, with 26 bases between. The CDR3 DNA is TGTGCTCTTGGGGAACTCTTTTCCTATACTATTGGATTAGGGTACACCGATAAACTCATCTTT. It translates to CALGELFSYTIGLGYTDKLIF.

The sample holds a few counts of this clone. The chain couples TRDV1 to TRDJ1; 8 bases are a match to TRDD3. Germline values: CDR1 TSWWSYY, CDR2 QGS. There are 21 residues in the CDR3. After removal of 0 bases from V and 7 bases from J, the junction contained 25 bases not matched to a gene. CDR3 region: CALGELRVLLPYWGSSGKLIF. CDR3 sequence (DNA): TGTGCTCTTGGGGAACTACGGGTCCTACTCCCGTACTGGGGGTCTTCGGGTAAACTCATCTTT.